These T cell receptor beta chains were read from a single sample in a study of T cells after yellow fever vaccination. Each CDR3 protein is one row after TCRdb ran MiXCR on the 5' RACE reads. The data show some 600,000 distinct CDR3 sequences, roughly a sixth seen once. The source was PBMCs, collected 5 days after the first yellow fever vaccination. The receptors stem from a man between 18 and 29 years old who received the YFV17D yellow fever vaccine. Each CDR3 is given with its conserved first and last residue. A D gene is named only where the DNA matches it firmly. Where a row states a size, it is once, few, many or the class of an expanded clone; other rows omit it.

D gene	V gene	J gene	clone size	CDR3 protein	CDR3 DNA
NA	TRBV20-1	TRBJ1-4	NA	CSARALYEKLFF	TGCAGTGCTAGAGCTCTATATGAAAAACTGTTTTTT
NA	TRBV7-2	TRBJ2-5	NA	CASSLPLGGQGRETQYF	TGTGCCAGCAGCTTACCTTTGGGGGGGCAGGGGAGAGAGACCCAGTACTTC
TRBD2	TRBV5-1	TRBJ2-5	NA	CASPGGGVQETQYF	TGCGCCAGCCCCGGGGGGGGGGTTCAAGAGACCCAGTACTTC
NA	TRBV21-1	TRBJ2-5	few	CASSRREGREETQYF	TGTGCCAGCAGCAGGCGGGAGGGTAGAGAAGAGACCCAGTACTTC
NA	TRBV29-1	TRBJ1-1	NA	CSVGWGSNTEAFF	TGCAGCGTTGGGTGGGGGTCGAACACTGAAGCTTTCTTT
NA	TRBV20-1	TRBJ1-4	NA	CSARDWANEKLFF	TGCAGTGCTAGAGATTGGGCTAATGAAAAACTGTTTTTT
TRBD2	TRBV6-1	TRBJ2-7	NA	CASSERGGYEQYF	TGTGCCAGCAGTGAACGGGGGGGCTACGAGCAGTACTTC
TRBD2	TRBV7-9	TRBJ2-2	NA	CASTGGVKTGELFF	TGTGCCAGCACCGGGGGGGTGAAGACCGGGGAGCTGTTTTTT
TRBD2	TRBV20-1	TRBJ2-1	few	CSARGHSGGDNEQFF	TGCAGTGCTAGGGGCCATAGCGGGGGGGACAATGAGCAGTTCTTC
NA	TRBV5-1	TRBJ2-1	NA	CASSRPPDRNEQFF	TGCGCCAGCAGCCGTCCCCCCGATCGCAATGAGCAGTTCTTC
NA	TRBV2	TRBJ2-5	few	CASSPLQGTQETQYF	TGTGCCAGCAGCCCCCTGCAGGGAACACAAGAGACCCAGTACTTC
TRBD1	TRBV5-1	TRBJ2-4	NA	CASSEDRGPDVAKNIQYF	TGCGCCAGCAGCGAGGACAGGGGCCCCGATGTAGCCAAAAACATTCAGTACTTC
TRBD2	TRBV20-1	TRBJ2-5	NA	CSASSQRGAPSTQYF	TGCAGTGCTAGCTCCCAGCGGGGGGCTCCCTCGACCCAGTACTTC
NA	TRBV27	TRBJ1-2	NA	CASSLGGRGNGYTF	TGTGCCAGCAGTTTGGGGGGACGAGGGAACGGCTACACCTTC
NA	TRBV29-1	TRBJ1-1	NA	CSVFNTEAFF	TGCAGCGTTTTTAACACTGAAGCTTTCTTT
NA	TRBV11-1	TRBJ2-5	many	CASSLGGTPKETQYF	TGTGCCAGCAGCTTAGGAGGGACACCCAAGGAGACCCAGTACTTC
NA	TRBV6-2/TRBV6-3	TRBJ2-7	NA	CASSSRFIYEQYF	TGTGCCAGCAGTTCCCGGTTTATCTACGAGCAGTACTTC
NA	TRBV4-3	TRBJ2-5	NA	CASSQEAGRTQYF	TGCGCCAGCAGCCAAGAAGCCGGGCGGACCCAGTACTTC
TRBD2	TRBV9	TRBJ2-5	NA	CASSVGGSGGGETQYF	TGTGCCAGCAGCGTAGGGGGAAGCGGGGGGGGAGAGACCCAGTACTTC
NA	TRBV7-9	TRBJ2-7	few	CASGRGIGQYF	TGTGCCAGCGGACGGGGGATCGGGCAGTACTTC
NA	TRBV11-3	TRBJ2-2	NA	CANSSPRIPGELFF	TGTGCCAACAGCTCGCCCCGAATTCCGGGGGAGCTGTTTTTT
NA	TRBV7-2	TRBJ2-1	NA	CASSLGITYNEQFF	TGTGCCAGCAGCTTAGGAATTACCTACAATGAGCAGTTCTTC
NA	TRBV5-1	TRBJ2-2	many	CASRETTDTGELFF	TGCGCCAGCAGGGAGACAACCGACACCGGGGAGCTGTTTTTT
NA	TRBV6-2/TRBV6-3	TRBJ1-6	few	CASTPPLGPLHF	TGTGCCAGCACCCCGCCGTTGGGGCCCCTCCACTTT
NA	TRBV18	TRBJ2-1	NA	CASSPLELVSVREQFF	TGTGCCAGCTCACCACTTGAACTAGTGTCAGTCCGTGAGCAGTTCTTC
NA	TRBV19	TRBJ1-1	few	CASSKIENTEAFF	TGTGCCAGTAGTAAAATCGAGAACACTGAAGCTTTCTTT
NA	TRBV5-1	TRBJ1-5	many	CASSPGAGSNQPQHF	TGCGCCAGCAGCCCAGGGGCGGGGAGCAATCAGCCCCAGCATTTT
NA	TRBV5-1	TRBJ2-4	few	CASSPKGVGAKNIQYF	TGCGCCAGCAGCCCGAAAGGGGTGGGGGCCAAAAACATTCAGTACTTC
NA	TRBV27	TRBJ1-2	NA	CASSSTATNYGYTF	TGTGCCAGCAGTTCGACAGCGACTAACTATGGCTACACCTTC
NA	TRBV5-4	TRBJ2-5	NA	CASSSPADQETQYF	TGTGCCAGCAGCTCCCCCGCTGACCAAGAGACCCAGTACTTC
TRBD1	TRBV4-1	TRBJ1-2	many	CASSQDRRDRGAGYTF	TGCGCCAGCAGCCAAGATCGCAGGGACAGGGGCGCTGGCTACACCTTC
NA	TRBV18	TRBJ2-4	NA	CASSPTGGGGTDIQYF	TGTGCCAGCTCACCCACTGGAGGAGGGGGAACGGACATTCAGTACTTC
NA	TRBV6-5	TRBJ1-2	few	CASSYRTAPRGYTF	TGTGCCAGCAGTTACCGCACAGCCCCCCGCGGCTACACCTTC
NA	TRBV4-2	TRBJ2-3	NA	CASSRGRATDTQYF	TGTGCCAGCAGCCGCGGGCGAGCCACAGATACGCAGTATTTT
TRBD1	TRBV12-3/TRBV12-4	TRBJ1-6	NA	CASSTGTGVYHSPLHF	TGTGCCAGCAGCACCGGGACAGGGGTGTATCATTCACCCCTCCACTTT
NA	TRBV6-1	TRBJ1-2	many	CASRGPSASLLYGYTF	TGTGCCAGCAGGGGCCCTTCCGCTAGCTTGCTCTATGGCTACACCTTC
NA	TRBV7-2	TRBJ1-2	NA	CASSLSGSPSLYGYTF	TGTGCCAGCAGCTTATCCGGGTCCCCCTCTCTCTATGGCTACACCTTC
TRBD1	TRBV20-1	TRBJ1-5	few	CSARDRVGNQPQHF	TGCAGTGCTAGGGACAGGGTTGGCAATCAGCCCCAGCATTTT
NA	TRBV4-3	TRBJ2-1	NA	CASSHDYGYNEQFF	TGCGCCAGCAGCCACGACTATGGCTACAATGAGCAGTTCTTC
TRBD2	TRBV12-3/TRBV12-4	TRBJ2-5	few	CASSFVSGGLRTQYF	TGTGCCAGCAGTTTTGTTAGCGGGGGGCTTAGGACCCAGTACTTC
NA	TRBV6-2/TRBV6-3	TRBJ1-6	NA	CASSPIDSPRGSYNSPLHF	TGTGCCAGCAGCCCCATCGACAGTCCTAGGGGCTCCTATAATTCACCCCTCCACTTT
NA	TRBV20-1	TRBJ2-5	many	CSAGPTGFQETQYF	TGCAGTGCTGGACCTACGGGTTTCCAAGAGACCCAGTACTTC
TRBD1	TRBV7-9	TRBJ2-2	NA	CASSFPGGLWTGELFF	TGTGCCAGCAGCTTCCCAGGGGGCTTGTGGACCGGGGAGCTGTTTTTT
TRBD1	TRBV27	TRBJ1-5	few	CASRTGVDQPQHF	TGTGCCAGCAGGACAGGGGTAGATCAGCCCCAGCATTTT
TRBD1	TRBV7-9	TRBJ1-5	NA	CASSFTGGRQPQHF	TGTGCCAGCAGCTTTACAGGGGGCCGTCAGCCCCAGCATTTT
NA	TRBV20-1	TRBJ1-2	NA	CSARDFTGFGGYTF	TGCAGTGCTAGAGATTTTACAGGCTTTGGTGGCTACACCTTC
NA	TRBV15	TRBJ2-5	NA	CATSGQGGRETQYF	TGTGCCACCAGCGGCCAAGGGGGGCGAGAGACCCAGTACTTC
TRBD2	TRBV11-2	TRBJ2-3	NA	CASRPPTSGVGGTQYF	TGTGCCAGCAGACCACCGACTAGCGGGGTGGGGGGTACGCAGTATTTT
NA	TRBV19	TRBJ1-5	few	CASSRAAYSNQPQHF	TGTGCCAGTAGTAGGGCGGCCTATAGCAATCAGCCCCAGCATTTT
NA	TRBV7-2	TRBJ2-2	many	CASSLYGGTGELFF	TGTGCCAGCAGCTTATACGGGGGAACCGGGGAGCTGTTTTTT
NA	TRBV6-5	TRBJ2-3	few	CASTYPPDTQYF	TGTGCCAGCACCTACCCGCCAGATACGCAGTATTTT
NA	TRBV4-2	TRBJ1-2	NA	CASSQDRWGRGGYTF	TGTGCCAGCAGCCAAGATCGATGGGGGCGAGGTGGCTACACCTTC